This T cell receptor beta chain was sequenced in a study of shared clonotypes between healthy human individuals. General study findings and limits: Clonotype sharing across a few donors was observed for about 5.5% of naive CD4 clonotypes.

With regard to this clone: Its antigen is undetermined.

Per the germline V gene, CDR1 is SGHRS and CDR2 is YFSETQ. V trimming: 0 bases; J trimming: 0 bases; junction bases outside the gene matches: 6. The CDR3 is 16 amino acids. Generated by immunoSEQ multiplex PCR, the TCRdb table keeps only in-frame clones and is missing some. The sample yields around 2.5 million clones, approximately 93% seen once. This chain joins TRBV5-1 and TRBJ2-7, with 7 positions matching TRBD1. This receptor was obtained from a man aged 18 to 29 in good health. Some clones in this sample may be carry-over from other donors' samples. The sample was naive CD4+ T cells from PBMCs. The subset was: CD45RA+ positively selected. CDR3 in amino acids: CASSLVPPGGSYEQYF. The CDR3 nucleotides read TGCGCCAGCAGCTTGGTCCCCCCAGGGGGCTCCTACGAGCAGTACTTC. The full variable domain, with the rest looked up from reference TRBV5-1 and TRBJ2-7, is KAGVTQTPRYLIKTRGQQVTLSCSPISGHRSVSWYQQTPGQGLQFLFEYFSETQRNKGNFPGRFSGRQFSNSRSEMNVSTLELGDSALYLCASSLVPPGGSYEQYFGPGTRLTVT.